Listed below are T cell receptor beta chains from one sample, sequenced in a study of shared clonotypes between healthy human individuals. Assay: immunoSEQ multiplex PCR; the TCRdb copy retains only in-frame clones and omits some. The table shows roughly 2.1 million clones, with about 92% occurring only once. Material for sequencing was naive CD8+ T cells from PBMCs. The receptors shown here come from a man younger than 35 in good health. Some clones in this sample may be carry-over from other donors' samples. Each CDR3 is given with its conserved first and last residue. A D gene is named only where the DNA matches it firmly. Expanded clones get a size class; other rows say once, few or many, or leave the size out.

j_call | d_call | v_call | clone_size | cdr3_nt | cdr3_aa
TRBJ2-1 | TRBD2 | TRBV29-1 | NA | TGCAGCCTCAGGAGCGGGAGGGGGGTATACAATGAGCAGTTCTTC | CSLRSGRGVYNEQFF
TRBJ2-7 | NA | TRBV6-5 | NA | TGTGCCAGCAGTCCACTACAGGGGGGGAGTGAGCAGTACTTC | CASSPLQGGSEQYF
TRBJ1-2 | TRBD1 | TRBV6-4 | NA | TGTGCCAGCAGTCCCACCCCCGGGACAGGATGGGGCTACACCTTC | CASSPTPGTGWGYTF
TRBJ2-2 | TRBD2 | TRBV11-3 | NA | TGTGCCAGCACCACGAGGACTAGCGGCACCGGGGAGCTGTTTTTT | CASTTRTSGTGELFF
TRBJ2-5 | TRBD2 | TRBV9 | NA | TGTGCCAGCAGCGAACTAGCGGACCTACAAGAGACCCAGTACTTC | CASSELADLQETQYF
TRBJ2-1 | NA | TRBV28 | NA | TGTGCCAGCAGTTTATTGAAAGGCTCCTACAATGAGCAGTTCTTC | CASSLLKGSYNEQFF
TRBJ2-1 | NA | TRBV7-9 | NA | TGTGCCAGCAGCTCCCGGTATTCGGCTAGGTACCATGAGCAGTTCTTC | CASSSRYSARYHEQFF
TRBJ1-2 | NA | TRBV15 | NA | TGTGCCACCAGCCCCTCAACAGGCAACTATGGCTACACCTTC | CATSPSTGNYGYTF
TRBJ1-4 | NA | TRBV7-9 | NA | TGTGCCAGCAGCCCGTCGGGGGCGCGATGGGAAAAACTGTTTTTT | CASSPSGARWEKLFF
TRBJ1-1 | TRBD1 | TRBV9 | NA | TGTGCCAGCAGCGCCTGGGGAGCAGGGGGAGCTTTCTTT | CASSAWGAGGAFF
TRBJ2-7 | TRBD2 | TRBV7-9 | NA | TGTGCCAGCAGCTCACAGGAAGCGGGAGGGCCCCACGAGCAGTACTTC | CASSSQEAGGPHEQYF
TRBJ2-3 | TRBD2 | TRBV9 | NA | TGTGCCAGCAGCCCAACTAGCGGGAGATACACAGATACGCAGTATTTT | CASSPTSGRYTDTQYF
TRBJ1-2 | NA | TRBV6-6 | NA | TGTGCCGGGGATGGCTACACCTTC | CAGDGYTF
TRBJ2-7 | TRBD2 | TRBV28 | NA | TGTGCCAGCGCAAGACTAGCGGGAGGGCCCTACGAGCAGTACTTC | CASARLAGGPYEQYF
TRBJ2-5 | TRBD2 | TRBV9 | NA | TGTGCCAGCAGCGTAGAGGGAGGGCAAGAGACCCAGTACTTC | CASSVEGGQETQYF
TRBJ2-1 | NA | TRBV4-3 | once | TGCGCCAGCAGCCAATACCCCCCTGGGACTTCAGTATCCTACAATGAGCAGTTCTTC | CASSQYPPGTSVSYNEQFF
TRBJ2-3 | TRBD2 | TRBV2 | NA | TGTGCCAGCATTGGACTAGCGGGAGATCAAGATACGCAGTATTTT | CASIGLAGDQDTQYF
TRBJ2-7 | NA | TRBV5-1 | NA | TGCGCCAGCAGCTTGGGCCAGGGGAGCAACGAGCAGTACTTC | CASSLGQGSNEQYF
TRBJ2-3 | NA | TRBV29-1 | NA | TGCAGCGTCGGCCTCCTAGCGACCCGCACAGATACGCAGTATTTT | CSVGLLATRTDTQYF
TRBJ2-5 | NA | TRBV21-1 | once | TGTGCCAGCAGCAATATACTAGCGGAATACCAAGAGACCCAGTACTTC | CASSNILAEYQETQYF
TRBJ2-7 | TRBD2 | TRBV28 | NA | TGTGCCAGCAGTGTCTTACTAGCGGGAGCTTCCGAGCAGTACTTC | CASSVLLAGASEQYF
TRBJ2-7 | NA | TRBV21-1 | once | TGTGCCAGCGGGCCGGGCACGAGCTCCTACGAGCAGTACTTC | CASGPGTSSYEQYF
TRBJ2-3 | NA | TRBV2 | NA | TGTGCCAGCAGTGACGGGCCCAGGACAGATACGCAGTATTTT | CASSDGPRTDTQYF
TRBJ2-6 | NA | TRBV28 | NA | TGTGCCAGCAGTTTGAGCCTCTCTTGGGCCAACGTCCTGACTTTC | CASSLSLSWANVLTF
TRBJ1-1 | NA | TRBV4-1 | few | TGCGCCAGCAGCCAAGATGTTTCGTACACTGAAGCTTTCTTT | CASSQDVSYTEAFF
TRBJ1-3 | NA | TRBV4-1 | NA | TGCGCCAGCAGAGATGCAGGGGAGGGAAACACCATATATTTT | CASRDAGEGNTIYF
TRBJ2-1 | NA | TRBV14 | NA | TGTGCCAGCAGCCTGGCGCTAGAGTTCCCCAATGAGCAGTTCTTC | CASSLALEFPNEQFF
TRBJ2-7 | NA | TRBV19 | NA | TGTGCCAGCACAGCCCCGACAGGAGAGCAGTACTTC | CASTAPTGEQYF
TRBJ2-2 | TRBD1 | TRBV5-1 | NA | TGCGCCAGCAAATGGACAGGGCCGTCCCCCGGGGAGCTGTTTTTT | CASKWTGPSPGELFF
TRBJ1-4 | NA | TRBV27 | NA | TGTGCCAGCAGTTTCTCCGGACGGGATGAAAAACTGTTTTTT | CASSFSGRDEKLFF
TRBJ1-1 | NA | TRBV13 | NA | TGTGCCAGCAGTCACAACCAGGGGAACACTGAAGCTTTCTTT | CASSHNQGNTEAFF
TRBJ2-2 | NA | TRBV27 | NA | TGTGCCACCTTGGGGACCAGTACACGAACCGGGGAGCTGTTTTTT | CATLGTSTRTGELFF
TRBJ2-3 | NA | TRBV28 | NA | TGTGCCAGCAGTTCGGGGGTCCCGACAGATACGCAGTATTTT | CASSSGVPTDTQYF
TRBJ2-2 | NA | TRBV6-1 | NA | TGTGCCAGCAGTGAACTCCAAAACACCGGGGAGCTGTTTTTT | CASSELQNTGELFF
TRBJ1-2 | NA | TRBV7-2 | once | TGTGCCAGCAGCTTAGGGATCTATGGCTACACCTTC | CASSLGIYGYTF